This TCR beta chain comes out of a study of cytomegalovirus exposure and HLA in healthy donors. With 1 base removed from V and 1 base from J, the gap between germline ends came to 19 bases. From germline, CDR1 is LNHNV and CDR2 YYDKDF (reference sequence). This CDR3 spans 18 amino acids. Researchers ran the PCR with 60 Vbeta and 13 Jbeta primers. Some clones are missing from TCRdb's copy, which holds only in-frame ones; the method was immunoSEQ multiplex PCR. The sample comprises some 200,000 clones, roughly four fifths of which are singletons, and approximately 0.22% rests with the top ten. Sequencing used PBMCs. This sequence joins TRBV15 and TRBJ1-1, with D perhaps TRBD1 (5 bases). The sequence derives from a girl aged 2 to 10 in good health and CMV-seronegative. CDR3 DNA: TGTGCCACCAGCAGAGGAAAAGGGGAGGGGCGGGGGAACACTGAAGCTTTCTTT. Translation gives CATSRGKGEGRGNTEAFF.